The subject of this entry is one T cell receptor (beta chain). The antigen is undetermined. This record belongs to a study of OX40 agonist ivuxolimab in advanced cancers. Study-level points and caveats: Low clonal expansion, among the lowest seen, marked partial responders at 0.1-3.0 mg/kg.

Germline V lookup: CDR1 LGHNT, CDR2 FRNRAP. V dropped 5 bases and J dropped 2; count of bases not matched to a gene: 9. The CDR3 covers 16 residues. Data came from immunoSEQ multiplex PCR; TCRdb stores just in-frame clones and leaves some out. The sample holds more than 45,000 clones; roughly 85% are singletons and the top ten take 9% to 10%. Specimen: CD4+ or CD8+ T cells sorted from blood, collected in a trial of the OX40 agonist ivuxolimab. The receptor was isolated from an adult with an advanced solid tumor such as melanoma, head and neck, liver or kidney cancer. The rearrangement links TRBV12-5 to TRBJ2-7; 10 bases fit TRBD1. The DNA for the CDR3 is TGTGCTAGTGGTGGGGGCCGGGACAGGGGTACCTACGAGCAGTACTTC. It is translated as CASGGGRDRGTYEQYF.